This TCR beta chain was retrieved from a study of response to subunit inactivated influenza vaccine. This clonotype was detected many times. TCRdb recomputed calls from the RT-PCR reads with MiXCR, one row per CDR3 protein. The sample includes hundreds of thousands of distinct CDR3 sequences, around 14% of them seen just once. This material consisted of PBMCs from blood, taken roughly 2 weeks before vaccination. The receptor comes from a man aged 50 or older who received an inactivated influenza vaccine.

CDR3 sequence: CAWSVRGLAFNEQFF. CDR3 nucleotide sequence: TGTGCCTGGAGTGTACGTGGACTAGCGTTCAATGAGCAGTTCTTC. This chain joins TRBV30 and TRBJ2-1, with TRBD2 matching over 9 bases. V lost 0 bases to trimming and J lost 6 bases; unmatched junction nucleotides: 6. Germline V lookup: CDR1 GTSNPN, CDR2 SVGIG (reference sequence). The CDR3 spans 15 residues.